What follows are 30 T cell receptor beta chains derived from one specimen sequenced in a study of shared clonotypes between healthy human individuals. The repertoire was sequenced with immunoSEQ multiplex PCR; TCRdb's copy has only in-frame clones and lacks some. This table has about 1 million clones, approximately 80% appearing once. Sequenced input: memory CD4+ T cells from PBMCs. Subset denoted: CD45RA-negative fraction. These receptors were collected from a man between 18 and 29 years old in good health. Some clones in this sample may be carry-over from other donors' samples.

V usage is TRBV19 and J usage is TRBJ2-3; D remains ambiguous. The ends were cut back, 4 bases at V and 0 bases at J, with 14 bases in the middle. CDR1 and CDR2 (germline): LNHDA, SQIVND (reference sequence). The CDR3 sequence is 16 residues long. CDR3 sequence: CASSTFAAPSTDTQYF. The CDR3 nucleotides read TGTGCCAGTAGTACCTTCGCGGCTCCTAGCACAGATACGCAGTATTTT.

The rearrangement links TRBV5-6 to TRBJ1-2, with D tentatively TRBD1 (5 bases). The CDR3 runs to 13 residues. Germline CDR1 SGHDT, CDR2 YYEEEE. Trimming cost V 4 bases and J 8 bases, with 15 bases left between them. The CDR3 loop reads CASSLGDSVGYTF. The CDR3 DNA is TGTGCCAGCAGCCTAGGGGATAGTGTGGGCTACACCTTC.

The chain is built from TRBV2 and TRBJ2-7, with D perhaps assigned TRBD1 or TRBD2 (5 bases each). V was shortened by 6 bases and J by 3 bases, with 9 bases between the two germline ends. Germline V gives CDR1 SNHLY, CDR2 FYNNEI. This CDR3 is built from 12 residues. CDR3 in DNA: TGTGCCAGCAGCGGGACCCGCTACGAGCAGTACTTC. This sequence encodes CASSGTRYEQYF.

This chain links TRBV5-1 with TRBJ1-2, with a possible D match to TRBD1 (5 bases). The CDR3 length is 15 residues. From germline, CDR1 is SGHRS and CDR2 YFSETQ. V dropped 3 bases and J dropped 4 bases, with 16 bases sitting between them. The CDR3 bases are TGCGCCAGCAGCTCAACCCCGACAGACAGCTATGGCTACACCTTC. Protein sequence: CASSSTPTDSYGYTF.

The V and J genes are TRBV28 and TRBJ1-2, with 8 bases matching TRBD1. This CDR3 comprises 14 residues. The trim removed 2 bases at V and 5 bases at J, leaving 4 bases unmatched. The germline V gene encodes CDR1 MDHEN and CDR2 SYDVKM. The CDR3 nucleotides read TGTGCCAGCAGTTTAGGGACAGGACTGTATGGCTACACCTTC. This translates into CASSLGTGLYGYTF.

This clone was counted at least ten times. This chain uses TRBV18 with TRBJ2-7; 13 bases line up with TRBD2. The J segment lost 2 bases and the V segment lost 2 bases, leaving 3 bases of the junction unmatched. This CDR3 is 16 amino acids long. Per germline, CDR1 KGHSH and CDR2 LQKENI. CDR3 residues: CASSPEGLAGAYEQYF. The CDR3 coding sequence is TGTGCCAGCTCACCAGAAGGACTAGCGGGGGCCTACGAGCAGTACTTC.

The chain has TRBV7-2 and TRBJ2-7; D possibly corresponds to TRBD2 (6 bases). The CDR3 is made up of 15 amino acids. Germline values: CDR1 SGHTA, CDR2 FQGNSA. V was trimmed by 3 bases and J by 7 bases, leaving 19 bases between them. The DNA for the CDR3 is TGTGCCAGCAGCTTGGCTAGCGTTTCGCCCGGAGAGCAGTACTTC. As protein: CASSLASVSPGEQYF.

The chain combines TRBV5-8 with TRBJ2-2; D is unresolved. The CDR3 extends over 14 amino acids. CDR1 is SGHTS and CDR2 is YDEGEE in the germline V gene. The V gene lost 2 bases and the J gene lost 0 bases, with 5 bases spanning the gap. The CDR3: CASSFATNTGELFF. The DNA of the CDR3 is TGTGCCAGCAGCTTTGCCACGAACACCGGGGAGCTGTTTTTT.

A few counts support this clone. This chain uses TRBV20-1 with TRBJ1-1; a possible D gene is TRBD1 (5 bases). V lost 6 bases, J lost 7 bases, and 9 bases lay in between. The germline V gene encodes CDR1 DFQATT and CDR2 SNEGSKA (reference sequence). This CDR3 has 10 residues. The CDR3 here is CSAPGVEAFF. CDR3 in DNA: TGCAGTGCCCCGGGGGTTGAAGCTTTCTTT.

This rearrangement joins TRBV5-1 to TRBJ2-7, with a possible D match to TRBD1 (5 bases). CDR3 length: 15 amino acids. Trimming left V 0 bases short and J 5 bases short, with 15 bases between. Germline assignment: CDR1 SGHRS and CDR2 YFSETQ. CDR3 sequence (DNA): TGCGCCAGCAGCTTGGAGCGCAGGGTGGCGGACGAGCAGTACTTC. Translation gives CASSLERRVADEQYF.

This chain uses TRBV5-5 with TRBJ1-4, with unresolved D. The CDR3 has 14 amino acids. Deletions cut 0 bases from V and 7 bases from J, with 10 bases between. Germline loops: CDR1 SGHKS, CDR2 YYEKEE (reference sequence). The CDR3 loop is CASSLGGLGEKLFF. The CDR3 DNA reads TGTGCCAGCAGCTTGGGCGGGTTAGGTGAAAAACTGTTTTTT.

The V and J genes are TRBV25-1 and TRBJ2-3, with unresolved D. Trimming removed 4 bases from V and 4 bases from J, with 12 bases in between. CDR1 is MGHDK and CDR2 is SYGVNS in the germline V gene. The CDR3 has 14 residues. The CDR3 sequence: CASSGGSSPDTQYF. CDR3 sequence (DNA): TGTGCCAGCAGTGGAGGCAGCAGCCCAGATACGCAGTATTTT.

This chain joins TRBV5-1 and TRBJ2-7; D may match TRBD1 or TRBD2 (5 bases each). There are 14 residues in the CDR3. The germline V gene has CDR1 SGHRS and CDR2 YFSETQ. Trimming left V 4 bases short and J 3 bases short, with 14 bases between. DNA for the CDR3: TGCGCCAGCAGCGAGGGGAGCGGCCTCTACGAGCAGTACTTC. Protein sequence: CASSEGSGLYEQYF.

The CDR3 region has the DNA TGTGCCAGCAGCAAGGGGGGCCAGACCCAGTACTTC. Its protein is CASSKGGQTQYF. V is TRBV21-1 and J is TRBJ2-5. TRBV21-1 is marked as a pseudogene. CDR3 length equals 12 residues.

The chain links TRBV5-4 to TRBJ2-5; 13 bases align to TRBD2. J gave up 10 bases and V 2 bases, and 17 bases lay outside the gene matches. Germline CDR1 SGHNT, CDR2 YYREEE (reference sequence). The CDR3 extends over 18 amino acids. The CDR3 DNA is TGTGCCAGCAGCTTTAAGAGCCTCGGACTAGCGGGAGTAGGAAACCAGTACTTC. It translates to CASSFKSLGLAGVGNQYF.

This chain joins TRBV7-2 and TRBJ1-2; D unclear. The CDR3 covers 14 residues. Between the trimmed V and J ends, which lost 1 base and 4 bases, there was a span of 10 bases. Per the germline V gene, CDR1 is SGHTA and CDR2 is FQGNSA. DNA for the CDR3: TGTGCCAGCAGCTTAGATGGGCAGGCCTATGGCTACACCTTC. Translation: CASSLDGQAYGYTF.

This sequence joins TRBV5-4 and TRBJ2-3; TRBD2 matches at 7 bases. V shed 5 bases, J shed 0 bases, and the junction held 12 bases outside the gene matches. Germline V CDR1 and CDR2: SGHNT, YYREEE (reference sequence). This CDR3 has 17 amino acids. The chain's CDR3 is CASSQRLREASTDTQYF. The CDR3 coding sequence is TGTGCCAGCAGTCAAAGGCTCCGGGAGGCGAGCACAGATACGCAGTATTTT.

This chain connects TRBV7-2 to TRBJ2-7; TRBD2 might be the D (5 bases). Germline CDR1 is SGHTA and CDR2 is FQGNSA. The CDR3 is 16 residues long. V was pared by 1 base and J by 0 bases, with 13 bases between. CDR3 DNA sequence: TGTGCCAGCAGCTTAGATCCTAGCCGAAGCTCCTACGAGCAGTACTTC. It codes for CASSLDPSRSSYEQYF.

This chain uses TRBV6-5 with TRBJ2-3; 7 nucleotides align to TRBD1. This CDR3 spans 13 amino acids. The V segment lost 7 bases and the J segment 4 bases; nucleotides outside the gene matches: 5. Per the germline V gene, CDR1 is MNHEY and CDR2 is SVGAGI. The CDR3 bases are TGTGCCAGCAAAGGGCAGGGGGCAGATACGCAGTATTTT. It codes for CASKGQGADTQYF.

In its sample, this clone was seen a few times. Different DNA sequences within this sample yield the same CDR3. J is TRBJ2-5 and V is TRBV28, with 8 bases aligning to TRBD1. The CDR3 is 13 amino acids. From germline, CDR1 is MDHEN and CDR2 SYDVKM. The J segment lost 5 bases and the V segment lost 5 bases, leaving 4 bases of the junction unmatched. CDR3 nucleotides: TGTGCCAGCAGTCGACAGGGGACGGAGACCCAGTACTTC. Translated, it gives CASSRQGTETQYF.

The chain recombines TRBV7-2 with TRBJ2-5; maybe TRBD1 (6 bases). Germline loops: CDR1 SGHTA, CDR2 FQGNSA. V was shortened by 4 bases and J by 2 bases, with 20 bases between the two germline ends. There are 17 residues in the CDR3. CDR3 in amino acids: CASSSRGIGAVQETQYF. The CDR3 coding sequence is TGTGCCAGCAGCTCGAGGGGGATCGGGGCGGTACAAGAGACCCAGTACTTC. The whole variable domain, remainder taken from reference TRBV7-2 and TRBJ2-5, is GAGVSQSPSNKVTEKGKDVELRCDPISGHTALYWYRQSLGQGLEFLIYFQGNSAPDKSGLPSDRFSAERTGGSVSTLTIQRTQQEDSAVYLCASSSRGIGAVQETQYFGPGTRLLVL.

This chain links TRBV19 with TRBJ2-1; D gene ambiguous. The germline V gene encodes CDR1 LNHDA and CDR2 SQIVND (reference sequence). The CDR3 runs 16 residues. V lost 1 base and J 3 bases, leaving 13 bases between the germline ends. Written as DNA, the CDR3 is TGTGCCAGTAGTATAGTATGGGAACTACGCTACAATGAGCAGTTCTTC. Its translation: CASSIVWELRYNEQFF.

This CDR3 reads CSVSGTGEKNEQFF. The CDR3 DNA follows: TGCAGCGTCTCCGGGACAGGGGAAAAGAATGAGCAGTTCTTC. The genes are TRBV29-1 and TRBJ2-1, with 10 bases matching TRBD1. From germline, CDR1 is SQVTM and CDR2 ANQGSEA. J lost 7 bases, V lost 6 bases, and 9 bases had no gene match. The CDR3 has 14 residues.

In DNA form, the CDR3 reads TGTGCCAGCTCATCGGTGGGCACCGGGGAGCTGTTTTTT. This encodes CASSSVGTGELFF. The chain employs TRBV18 and TRBJ2-2; D remains ambiguous. There are 13 residues in the CDR3. The ends were cut back, 5 bases at V and 4 bases at J, with 8 bases in the middle. Looked up from germline, CDR1 is KGHSH and CDR2 is LQKENI.

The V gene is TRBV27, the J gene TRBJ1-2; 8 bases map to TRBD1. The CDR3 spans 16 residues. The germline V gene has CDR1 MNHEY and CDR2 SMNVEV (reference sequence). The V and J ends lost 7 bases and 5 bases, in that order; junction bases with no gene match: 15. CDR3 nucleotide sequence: TGTGCCAGCAACGCTTTGCCGGGACAGGCACCTTATGGCTACACCTTC. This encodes CASNALPGQAPYGYTF.

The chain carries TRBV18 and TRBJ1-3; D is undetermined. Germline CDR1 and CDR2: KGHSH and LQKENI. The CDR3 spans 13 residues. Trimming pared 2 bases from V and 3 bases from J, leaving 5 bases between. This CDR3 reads CASSPGNGNTIYF. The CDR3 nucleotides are TGTGCCAGCTCACCAGGGAATGGAAACACCATATATTTT.

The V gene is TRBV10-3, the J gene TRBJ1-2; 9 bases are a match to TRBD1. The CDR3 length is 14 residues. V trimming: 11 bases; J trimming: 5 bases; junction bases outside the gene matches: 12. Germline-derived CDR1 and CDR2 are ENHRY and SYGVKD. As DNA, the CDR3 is TGTGCCGTCGGACAGGGGCCTTTACTATATGGCTACACCTTC. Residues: CAVGQGPLLYGYTF.

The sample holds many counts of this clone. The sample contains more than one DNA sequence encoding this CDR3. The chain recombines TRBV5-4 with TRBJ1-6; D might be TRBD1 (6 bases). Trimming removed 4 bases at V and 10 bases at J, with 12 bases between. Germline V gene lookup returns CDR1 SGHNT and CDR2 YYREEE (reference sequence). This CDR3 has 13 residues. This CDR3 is CASSGGQGSPLHF. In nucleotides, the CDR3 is TGTGCCAGCAGCGGGGGGCAGGGATCACCCCTCCACTTT.

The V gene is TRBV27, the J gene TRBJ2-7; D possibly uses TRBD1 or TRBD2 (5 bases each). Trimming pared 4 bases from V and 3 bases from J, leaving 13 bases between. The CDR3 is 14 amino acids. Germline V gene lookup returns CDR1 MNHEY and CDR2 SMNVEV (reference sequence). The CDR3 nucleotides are TGTGCCAGCAGTTCTGGGACGGGCTTCTACGAGCAGTACTTC. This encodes CASSSGTGFYEQYF.

The CDR3 loop is CASSQDTGGNEQYF. In DNA form, the CDR3 reads TGCGCCAGCAGCCAAGATACCGGGGGGAACGAGCAGTACTTC. The chain employs TRBV4-3 and TRBJ2-7; 7 nucleotides agree with TRBD2. The ends lost 0 bases at V and 5 bases at J; junction bases unmatched: 4. Per germline, CDR1 LGHNA and CDR2 YSLEER. This CDR3 is built from 14 residues.